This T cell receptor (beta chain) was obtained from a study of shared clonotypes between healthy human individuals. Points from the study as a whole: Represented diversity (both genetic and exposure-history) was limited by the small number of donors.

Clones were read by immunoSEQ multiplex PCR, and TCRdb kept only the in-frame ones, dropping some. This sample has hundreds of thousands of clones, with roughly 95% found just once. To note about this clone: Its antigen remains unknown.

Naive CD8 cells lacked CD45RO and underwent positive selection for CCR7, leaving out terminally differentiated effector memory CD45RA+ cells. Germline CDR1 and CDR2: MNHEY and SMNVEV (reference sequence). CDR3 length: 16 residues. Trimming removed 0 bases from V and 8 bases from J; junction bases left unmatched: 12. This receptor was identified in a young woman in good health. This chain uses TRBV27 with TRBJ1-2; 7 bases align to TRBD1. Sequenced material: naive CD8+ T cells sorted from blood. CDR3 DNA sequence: TGTGCCAGCAGTTTATCGAAACGACAGGGACTATGGGGCTACACCTTC. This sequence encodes CASSLSKRQGLWGYTF.